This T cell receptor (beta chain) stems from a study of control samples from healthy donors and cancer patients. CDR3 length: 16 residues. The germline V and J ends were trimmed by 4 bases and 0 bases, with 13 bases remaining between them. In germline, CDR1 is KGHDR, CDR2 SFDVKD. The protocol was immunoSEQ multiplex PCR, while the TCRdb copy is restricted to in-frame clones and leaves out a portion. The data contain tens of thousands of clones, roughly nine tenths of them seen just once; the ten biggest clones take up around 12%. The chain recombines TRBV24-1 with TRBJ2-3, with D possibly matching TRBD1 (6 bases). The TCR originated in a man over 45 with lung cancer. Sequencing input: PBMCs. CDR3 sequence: CATSDPTGSSTDTQYF. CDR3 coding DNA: TGTGCCACCAGTGACCCCACAGGGTCTAGCACAGATACGCAGTATTTT.